The rows below give T cell receptor beta chains drawn from one sample of a study of T cells after yellow fever vaccination. TCRdb passed the 5' RACE reads through MiXCR, listing each CDR3 protein once. The table records some 22,000 distinct CDR3 sequences, roughly 5.5% of them present only once. The sample here was PBMCs, either bulk or a sorted T-cell subset (CD4+, CD8+, memory, or dextramer-sorted; not recorded which), taken more than 40 days after the first yellow fever vaccination. The source is a man aged 18-30 years who received the YFV17D yellow fever vaccine. The CDR3 runs from the conserved cysteine through the conserved F or W. A D gene is named only where the DNA matches it firmly. Clone sizes are shown as once, few, many or a size class.

clone size	V gene	J gene	D gene	CDR3 protein	CDR3 DNA
many	TRBV7-2	TRBJ1-1	-	CASSLYGADTEAFF	TGTGCCAGCAGCTTATACGGCGCCGACACTGAAGCTTTCTTT
many	TRBV29-1	TRBJ1-1	-	CSVVGQGITEAFF	TGCAGCGTTGTAGGTCAGGGAATCACTGAAGCTTTCTTT
many	TRBV24-1	TRBJ2-2	-	CATSDLFEGGGNTGELFF	TGTGCCACCAGTGATTTGTTTGAGGGAGGCGGGAACACCGGGGAGCTGTTTTTT
many	TRBV6-2/TRBV6-3	TRBJ1-1	-	CASSYGTEAFF	TGTGCCAGCAGTTACGGCACTGAAGCTTTCTTT
many	TRBV5-1	TRBJ2-5	-	CASSLAAGEETQYF	TGCGCCAGCAGCTTGGCGGCAGGGGAAGAGACCCAGTACTTC
many	TRBV6-5	TRBJ1-5	-	CASKGSEGRGPQHF	TGTGCCAGCAAGGGTTCGGAGGGGAGGGGGCCCCAGCATTTT
many	TRBV4-2	TRBJ2-5	-	CASSQDRGGETQYF	TGTGCCAGCAGCCAAGATAGGGGGGGGGAGACCCAGTACTTC
many	TRBV7-2	TRBJ2-1	-	CASSFYGDGEFF	TGTGCCAGCAGCTTTTATGGGGACGGGGAGTTCTTC
many	TRBV11-1	TRBJ2-2	-	CASSGGTGELFF	TGTGCCAGCAGCGGCGGAACCGGGGAGCTGTTTTTT
many	TRBV12-3/TRBV12-4	TRBJ1-1	TRBD1	CASSSKGGQGPSKAFF	TGTGCCAGCAGCAGCAAGGGGGGACAGGGGCCTTCGAAAGCTTTCTTT
many	TRBV7-9	TRBJ2-2	-	CASNPIYLRPNTGELFF	TGTGCCAGCAACCCAATCTACCTGAGGCCTAACACCGGGGAGCTGTTTTTT
many	TRBV20-1	TRBJ2-7	TRBD2	CSARNRGVRGEQYF	TGCAGTGCTAGAAATCGGGGGGTAAGAGGGGAGCAGTACTTC
many	TRBV7-8	TRBJ1-1	-	CASSLNIRGGGTEAFF	TGTGCCAGCAGCTTAAACATTCGGGGTGGGGGCACTGAAGCTTTCTTT
many	TRBV27	TRBJ2-5	TRBD2	CASSLGLAGGLQETQYF	TGTGCCAGCAGTTTAGGACTAGCGGGGGGGCTTCAAGAGACCCAGTACTTC
many	TRBV12-3/TRBV12-4	TRBJ2-4	-	CASSYPGGDIQYF	TGTGCCAGCAGTTATCCCGGGGGTGACATTCAGTACTTC